A selection of T cell receptor beta chains follows, all from one sample in a study of blood T cells in healthy people across ages. MiXCR, applied by TCRdb to the 5' RACE reads, yields one record per CDR3 protein. The sample contains 1 million or so distinct CDR3 sequences, 20% to 25% of which appear only once. The same specimen was also included in a second study, on T cells of mothers and their children.

The material sequenced was blood. These receptors originate from a girl under 10 years old in good health. Each CDR3 is given with its conserved first and last residue. A D gene is named only where the DNA matches it firmly. Clone size appears in some rows only: once, few, many, or a class for an expanded clone.

size: NA
V: TRBV6-5
J: TRBJ2-1
D: NA
DNA: TGTGCCAGCAGCCCCGGGGACATCTCCTACAATGAGCAGTTCTTC
CDR3: CASSPGDISYNEQFF

size: few
V: TRBV29-1
J: TRBJ2-1
D: NA
DNA: TGCAGCGTTCCTGGTTTCTACAACGAGCAGTTCTTC
CDR3: CSVPGFYNEQFF

size: NA
V: TRBV3-1
J: TRBJ2-1
D: NA
DNA: TGTGCCAGCAGCCAAGTTCTAGGCTCCTACAATGAGCAGTTCTTC
CDR3: CASSQVLGSYNEQFF

size: few
V: TRBV7-8
J: TRBJ1-4
D: TRBD1
DNA: TGTGCCAGCAGCCCAGACGGGACAGGGGGCGAAAAACTGTTTTTT
CDR3: CASSPDGTGGEKLFF

size: NA
V: TRBV7-8
J: TRBJ2-1
D: TRBD2
DNA: TGTGCCAGCAGCTTACGAGCGAGCGGGGGATACAATGAGCAGTTCTTC
CDR3: CASSLRASGGYNEQFF

size: few
V: TRBV18
J: TRBJ2-4
D: TRBD2
DNA: TGTGCCAGCTCACCACCGAAAGAGGGAGCGGGGAACATTCAGTACTTC
CDR3: CASSPPKEGAGNIQYF

size: NA
V: TRBV12-3/TRBV12-4
J: TRBJ2-7
D: NA
DNA: TGTGCCAGCAGTTTACGTCCAGGGGGGGCCTGCGAGCAGTACTTC
CDR3: CASSLRPGGACEQYF

size: NA
V: TRBV20-1
J: TRBJ2-1
D: TRBD2
DNA: TGCAGTGCTCTATCGACGGGACTAGCGGGTTTTTACAATGAGCAGTTCTTC
CDR3: CSALSTGLAGFYNEQFF

size: NA
V: TRBV3-1
J: TRBJ2-5
D: TRBD2
DNA: TGTGCCAGCAGCCAAGACGGCGGGAGGGCCGCAGAGACCCAGTACTTC
CDR3: CASSQDGGRAAETQYF

size: once
V: TRBV18
J: TRBJ2-1
D: NA
DNA: TGTGCCAGCTCACCCGGGTCATTTGGCTACAATGAGCAGTTCTTC
CDR3: CASSPGSFGYNEQFF

size: NA
V: TRBV25-1
J: TRBJ1-4
D: NA
DNA: TGTGCCAGCAGTGAACCGGGGCCGCTTTCGAATGAAAAACTGTTTTTT
CDR3: CASSEPGPLSNEKLFF

size: NA
V: TRBV12-3/TRBV12-4
J: TRBJ1-2
D: NA
DNA: TGTGCCAGCAGTTTGCTCAGGGGTAGTCTCTATGGCTACACCTTC
CDR3: CASSLLRGSLYGYTF

size: NA
V: TRBV6-1
J: TRBJ2-7
D: NA
DNA: TGTGCCGGTGGCGGGGTAACCTCCTACGAGCAGTACTTC
CDR3: CAGGGVTSYEQYF

size: few
V: TRBV10-3
J: TRBJ2-2
D: TRBD2
DNA: TGTGCCATCAGTGAAGCGGGGGCCTTGAACACCGGGGAGCTGTTTTTT
CDR3: CAISEAGALNTGELFF

size: few
V: TRBV18
J: TRBJ2-2
D: TRBD2
DNA: TGTGCCAGCTCAAAGTCGGAGCGGGGCACCGGGGAGCTGTTTTTT
CDR3: CASSKSERGTGELFF

size: few
V: TRBV3-1
J: TRBJ2-5
D: NA
DNA: TGTGCCACCTCTCGGGGACAAGGAGAGACCCAGTACTTC
CDR3: CATSRGQGETQYF

size: few
V: TRBV4-2
J: TRBJ2-3
D: NA
DNA: TGTGCCAGCAGCCTACTCGTTATGACAGGGAGGGATACGCAGTATTTT
CDR3: CASSLLVMTGRDTQYF

size: few
V: TRBV7-6
J: TRBJ2-5
D: NA
DNA: TGTGCCAGCAGCTTAGCTATGTATGGGGACCAAGAGACCCAGTACTTC
CDR3: CASSLAMYGDQETQYF

size: NA
V: TRBV24-1
J: TRBJ2-7
D: NA
DNA: TGTGCCACCAGTGACAACTACGAGCAGTACTTC
CDR3: CATSDNYEQYF

size: NA
V: TRBV29-1
J: TRBJ2-5
D: TRBD2
DNA: TGCAGCGTGATACTAGCGGACAAGGGAGAGACCCAGTACTTC
CDR3: CSVILADKGETQYF

size: NA
V: TRBV5-1
J: TRBJ2-3
D: NA
DNA: TGCGCCAGCAGCTTCGAAAGAAGCACAGATACGCAGTATTTT
CDR3: CASSFERSTDTQYF

size: few
V: TRBV19
J: TRBJ1-4
D: NA
DNA: TGTGCCAGTGGCCCCCTGGGCGAAAAACTGTTTTTT
CDR3: CASGPLGEKLFF

size: few
V: TRBV15
J: TRBJ2-5
D: NA
DNA: TGTGCCACCAGCATTCGACATCCTCAAGAGACCCAGTACTTC
CDR3: CATSIRHPQETQYF

size: NA
V: TRBV6-1
J: TRBJ1-4
D: TRBD1
DNA: TGTGCCAGCAGCCTAACCCCAGGGGGTATCGAGGAAAAACTGTTTTTT
CDR3: CASSLTPGGIEEKLFF

size: few
V: TRBV12-3/TRBV12-4
J: TRBJ1-4
D: NA
DNA: TGTGCCAGCAGTTTTGTGAATAAGTTTGAAAAACTGTTTTTT
CDR3: CASSFVNKFEKLFF

size: few
V: TRBV6-1
J: TRBJ2-5
D: TRBD1
DNA: TGTGCCACCCTTTCAGGGGACAGCCAAGAGACCCAGTACTTC
CDR3: CATLSGDSQETQYF

size: few
V: TRBV9
J: TRBJ1-5
D: NA
DNA: TGTGCCAGCAGCCCTGACGGACGGATCAATCAGCCCCAGCATTTT
CDR3: CASSPDGRINQPQHF

size: NA
V: TRBV12-3/TRBV12-4
J: TRBJ1-1
D: TRBD1
DNA: TGTGCCAGCATCCGGGACAGAAGCAAGGACACTGAAGCTTTCTTT
CDR3: CASIRDRSKDTEAFF

size: few
V: TRBV2
J: TRBJ2-1
D: NA
DNA: TGTGCCAGCAGTAAAGTCAATGAGCAGTTCTTC
CDR3: CASSKVNEQFF

size: few
V: TRBV14
J: TRBJ1-1
D: TRBD1
DNA: TGTGCCAGCAGCCAGGGTCCCGTGACAGGGGGCACTGAAGCTTTCTTT
CDR3: CASSQGPVTGGTEAFF

size: NA
V: TRBV25-1
J: TRBJ1-1
D: NA
DNA: TGTGCCAGCAGTGACCTAAACAGGCGGACTGAAGCTTTCTTT
CDR3: CASSDLNRRTEAFF

size: NA
V: TRBV10-2
J: TRBJ1-2
D: NA
DNA: TGCGCCAGCAGTGAGGCAGGGGATGGCTACACCTTC
CDR3: CASSEAGDGYTF

size: NA
V: TRBV7-2
J: TRBJ2-7
D: NA
DNA: TGTGCCAGCAGCTTAGTAACCCAGTCCGTAGCGGTCTCCTACGAGCAGTACTTC
CDR3: CASSLVTQSVAVSYEQYF

size: NA
V: TRBV12-3/TRBV12-4
J: TRBJ2-1
D: TRBD2
DNA: TGTGCCAGCAACTACATAGCGGGAGTATGGAATGAGCAGTTCTTC
CDR3: CASNYIAGVWNEQFF

size: NA
V: TRBV5-1
J: TRBJ1-4
D: NA
DNA: TGCGCCAGCAGCCCCCTCGTGAGTCCAGCAACTAATGAAAAACTGTTTTTT
CDR3: CASSPLVSPATNEKLFF

size: NA
V: TRBV29-1
J: TRBJ2-5
D: NA
DNA: TGCAGCGCAAGGGACGGACTTAAAGGGGAGACCCAGTACTTC
CDR3: CSARDGLKGETQYF

size: few
V: TRBV28
J: TRBJ2-1
D: TRBD1
DNA: TGTGCCAGCAGCAGAACAGGGGGCTACAATGAGCAGTTCTTC
CDR3: CASSRTGGYNEQFF

size: many
V: TRBV7-9
J: TRBJ1-1
D: NA
DNA: TGTGCCAGCAGTTTTAGCAGGGACACTGAAGCTTTCTTT
CDR3: CASSFSRDTEAFF

size: NA
V: TRBV6-1
J: TRBJ1-2
D: NA
DNA: TGTGCCAGCACCAGAGCCATCAGATCAGCTAACTATGGCTACACCTTC
CDR3: CASTRAIRSANYGYTF

size: few
V: TRBV7-9
J: TRBJ2-1
D: TRBD1
DNA: TGTGCCAGCAGCTTAGCGACAGGGCTGGACAATGAGCAGTTCTTC
CDR3: CASSLATGLDNEQFF

size: NA
V: TRBV20-1
J: TRBJ1-4
D: NA
DNA: TGCAGTGCTAGAGGGGTAGGGCGGGGTGAAAAACTGTTTTTT
CDR3: CSARGVGRGEKLFF

size: NA
V: TRBV15
J: TRBJ2-5
D: NA
DNA: TGTGCCACCAGCAGAGAGACAAGCCTAATGGAGACCCAGTACTTC
CDR3: CATSRETSLMETQYF

size: few
V: TRBV7-9
J: TRBJ2-2
D: TRBD2
DNA: TGTGCCAGCAGCGAACGGACTAGCGGGGACACCGGGGAGCTGTTTTTT
CDR3: CASSERTSGDTGELFF

size: NA
V: TRBV15
J: TRBJ2-1
D: NA
DNA: TGTGCCACCAGCAGAGAACCCAATCAAAGGGGTGGTGAGCAGTTCTTC
CDR3: CATSREPNQRGGEQFF

size: few
V: TRBV15
J: TRBJ2-5
D: NA
DNA: TGTGCCACCAGCAGAGATTTCCAGACCCAGTACTTC
CDR3: CATSRDFQTQYF

size: few
V: TRBV24-1
J: TRBJ2-1
D: NA
DNA: TGTGCCACCAGTGACCAACAGAATGAGCAGTTCTTC
CDR3: CATSDQQNEQFF

size: NA
V: TRBV20-1
J: TRBJ2-1
D: TRBD2
DNA: TGCAGTGCTAGCGGGAGGGGGACCAATGAGCAGTTCTTC
CDR3: CSASGRGTNEQFF

size: few
V: TRBV20-1
J: TRBJ1-5
D: NA
DNA: TGCAGTGCTTTTCGCCGTGGGCAGCCCCAGCATTTT
CDR3: CSAFRRGQPQHF

size: once
V: TRBV15
J: TRBJ2-2
D: NA
DNA: TGTGCCACCAGCCGAACGGGTGGGGAGCTGTTTTTT
CDR3: CATSRTGGELFF

size: NA
V: TRBV20-1
J: TRBJ2-3
D: TRBD2
DNA: TGCAGTGCTAGAGGGGCTAGCGGAGTCACAGATACGCAGTATTTT
CDR3: CSARGASGVTDTQYF

size: NA
V: TRBV9
J: TRBJ2-5
D: NA
DNA: TGTGCCAGCAGCGTGAGAGGGCCGAGGCAAGAGACCCAGTACTTC
CDR3: CASSVRGPRQETQYF